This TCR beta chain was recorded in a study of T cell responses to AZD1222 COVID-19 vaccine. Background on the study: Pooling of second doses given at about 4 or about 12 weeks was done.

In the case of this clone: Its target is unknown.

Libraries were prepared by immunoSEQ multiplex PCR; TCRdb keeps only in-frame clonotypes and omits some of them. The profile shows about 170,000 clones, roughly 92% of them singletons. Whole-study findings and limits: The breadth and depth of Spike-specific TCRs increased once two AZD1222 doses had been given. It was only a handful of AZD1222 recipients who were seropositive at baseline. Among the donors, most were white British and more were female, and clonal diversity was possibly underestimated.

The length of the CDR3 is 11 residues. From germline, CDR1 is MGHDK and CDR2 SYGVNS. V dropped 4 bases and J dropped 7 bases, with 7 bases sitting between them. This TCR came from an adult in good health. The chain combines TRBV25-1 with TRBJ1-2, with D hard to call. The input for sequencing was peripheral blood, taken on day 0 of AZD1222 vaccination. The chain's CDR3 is CASSVEGGYTF. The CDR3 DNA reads TGTGCCAGCAGTGTAGAGGGTGGCTACACCTTC.